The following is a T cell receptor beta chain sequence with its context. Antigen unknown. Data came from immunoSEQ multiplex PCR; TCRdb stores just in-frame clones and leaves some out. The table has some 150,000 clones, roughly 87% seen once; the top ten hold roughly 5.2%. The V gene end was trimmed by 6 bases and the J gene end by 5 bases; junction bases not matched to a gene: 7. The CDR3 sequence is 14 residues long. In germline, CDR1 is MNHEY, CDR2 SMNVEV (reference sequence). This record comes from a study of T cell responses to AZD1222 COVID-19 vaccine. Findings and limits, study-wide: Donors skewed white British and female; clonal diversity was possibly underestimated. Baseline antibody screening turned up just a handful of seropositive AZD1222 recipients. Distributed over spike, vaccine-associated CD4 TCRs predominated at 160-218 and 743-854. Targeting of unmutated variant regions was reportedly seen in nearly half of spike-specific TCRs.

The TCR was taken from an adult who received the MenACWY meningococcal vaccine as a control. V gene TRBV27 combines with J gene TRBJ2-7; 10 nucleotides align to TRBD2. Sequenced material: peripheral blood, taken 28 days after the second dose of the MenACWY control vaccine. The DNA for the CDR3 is TGTGCCAGCAGGCGACTAGCGGGCTCTGACGAGCAGTACTTC. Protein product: CASRRLAGSDEQYF.